Sequencing of this TCR beta chain was carried out in a study of T cells in Graves' hyperthyroidism and ophthalmopathy. About the study: The initial diagnosis was the point when peripheral blood was collected, ahead of any treatment. Overall study findings and caveats: The model made its ophthalmopathy prediction, and onset followed a median around six months later.

Per the germline V gene, CDR1 is SEHNR and CDR2 is FQNEAQ (reference sequence). Between the trimmed V and J ends, which lost 5 bases and 2 bases, there was a span of 13 bases. The CDR3 is made up of 14 amino acids. Remarks on this clonotype: Its specificity is unknown.

Researchers took RNA transcripts and amplified the TCR beta CDR3 regions from them. With the HTBI primer set, the TCR CDR3 went through a first round of RT-PCR. TCRdb processed the multiplex PCR reads anew with MiXCR; each CDR3 protein has one entry. The table shows under 300,000 distinct CDR3 sequences, with roughly 15% occurring only once. Exclusion followed for patients with uncontrolled infection, other autoimmune disease, pregnancy or lactation. Used for diagnoses were clinical symptoms, serum thyroxine and TRAb, thyroid ultrasound and orbital computed tomography. The sequence came from a woman between 45 and 60 years old with Graves' hyperthyroidism that later progressed to Graves' ophthalmopathy. What was sequenced was blood. V is TRBV7-9 and J is TRBJ2-7; a possible D gene is TRBD1 (5 bases). The CDR3 sequence: CASSPDTNPYEQYF. CDR3 nucleotide sequence: TGTGCCAGCAGCCCGGACACGAATCCCTACGAGCAGTACTTC.